This T cell receptor (beta chain) appears in the sequencing data of a study of response to subunit inactivated influenza vaccine (dated 2018 in TCRdb). Regarding the study in general: To follow how T cells responded to a trivalent subunit inactivated influenza vaccine, the researchers relied on deep quantitative profiling of the T cell receptor repertoire. Beyond this particular receptor, the publication reports: The authors suggested that each seasonal influenza vaccination may recruit only a limited number of new T cells.

The cysteine opens and the phenylalanine closes a CDR3 of 11 amino acids. Only the CDR3 part of the read is kept: 33 bases, read in frame from the first base. Per the germline V gene, KGHDR is the CDR1 and SFDVKD is the CDR2. V is cut by 5 bases and J by 6 bases, and the space between the germline ends is 7 bases. This clonotype was seen more than once but under ten times. The clone's antigen remains unknown. Nothing much larger sits one base from this clone, and base qualities are not available. Library construction relied on RT-PCR. Sequencing took place on an Illumina HiSeq 2500. The public sequencing data were trimmed at Q25 with fastp and processed into clonotypes with MiXCR by TCRdb, which kept only in-frame beta chains. Each entry merges the rows of one CDR3 protein and shows their most common DNA and genes. The sample has about 180,000 distinct CDR3 sequences on record, 9.2% of them singletons. The ten largest clones take up about 11% of the sample.

This specimen consisted of non-naive T cells sorted from PBMCs, obtained on the day of vaccination. In light of the paper, this sample's cell subset or site label describes: memory T cell fraction. The chain joins TRBV24-1 to TRBJ2-7; no D gene call is confident. This receptor was obtained from a middle-aged man who received an inactivated influenza vaccine. Donor details come from another sample of the same person, matched by shared clones. The CDR3 region has the sequence CATSAGTEQYF. The nucleotide sequence is given as TGTGCCACCAGTGCGGGCACCGAGCAGTACTTC.